This record looks at one T cell receptor beta chain sequence and its context. The data stem from a study of sequential checkpoint blockade in melanoma. Study-wide background: First-line arms were nivolumab then ipilimumab, or the reverse, randomized 1:1. Maintenance nivolumab came after either treatment sequence.

Treatment: randomized to nivolumab then ipilimumab (arm A) or the reverse (arm B). None of the patients previously received DNA-damaging chemotherapy. From thawed PBMCs, live CD3+CD8+ cells negative for CD19 and CD56 were sorted. Generated by immunoSEQ multiplex PCR, the TCRdb table keeps only in-frame clones and is missing some. The sample lists over 10,000 clones, less than 80% occurring once. Per germline, CDR1 DFQATT and CDR2 SNEGSKA (reference sequence). The V and J ends lost 5 bases and 10 bases respectively, with 8 bases between them. This CDR3 region has 9 residues. The chain employs TRBV20-1 and TRBJ1-1, with D unresolved. Sequences were derived from CD8+ T cells sorted from blood (inferred from file names), sampled from a patient given nivolumab and ipilimumab in sequence. This receptor was taken from a human donor with melanoma. CDR3 in amino acids: CSAHRGAFF. In DNA, the CDR3 is TGCAGTGCTCACCGGGGAGCTTTCTTT.